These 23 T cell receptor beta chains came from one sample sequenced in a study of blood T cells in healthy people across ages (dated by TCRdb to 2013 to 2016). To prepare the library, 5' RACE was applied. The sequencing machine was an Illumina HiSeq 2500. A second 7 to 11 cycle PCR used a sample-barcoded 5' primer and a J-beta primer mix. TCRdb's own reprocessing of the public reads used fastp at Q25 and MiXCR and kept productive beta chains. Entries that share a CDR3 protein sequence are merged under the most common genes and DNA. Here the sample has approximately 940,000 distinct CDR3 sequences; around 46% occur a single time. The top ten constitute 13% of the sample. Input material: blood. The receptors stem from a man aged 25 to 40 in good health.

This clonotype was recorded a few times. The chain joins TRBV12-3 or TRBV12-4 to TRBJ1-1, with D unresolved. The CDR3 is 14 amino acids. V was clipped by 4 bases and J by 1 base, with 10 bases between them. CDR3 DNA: TGTGCCAGCAGTTATTTACAGCCGAACACTGAAGCTTTCTTT. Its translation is CASSYLQPNTEAFF.

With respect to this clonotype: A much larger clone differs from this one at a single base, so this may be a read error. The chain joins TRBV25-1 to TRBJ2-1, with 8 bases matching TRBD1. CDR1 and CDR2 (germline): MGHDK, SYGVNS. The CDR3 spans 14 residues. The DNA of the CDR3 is TGTGCCAACAGTAACAGGGGGATCTACAATGAGCAGTTCTTC. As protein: CANSNRGIYNEQFF.

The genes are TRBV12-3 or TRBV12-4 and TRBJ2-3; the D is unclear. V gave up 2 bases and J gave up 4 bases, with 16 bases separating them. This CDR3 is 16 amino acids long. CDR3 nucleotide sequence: TGTGCCAGCAGTTTATGGCAGAGACGGATAGCAGATACGCAGTATTTT. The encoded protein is CASSLWQRRIADTQYF.

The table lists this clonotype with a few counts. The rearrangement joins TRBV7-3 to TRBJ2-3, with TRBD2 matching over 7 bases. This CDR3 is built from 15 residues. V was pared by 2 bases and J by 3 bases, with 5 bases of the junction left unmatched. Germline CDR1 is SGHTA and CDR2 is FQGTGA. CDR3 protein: CASSLSAGRTDTQYF. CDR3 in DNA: TGTGCCAGCAGCTTATCAGCGGGACGGACAGATACGCAGTATTTT.

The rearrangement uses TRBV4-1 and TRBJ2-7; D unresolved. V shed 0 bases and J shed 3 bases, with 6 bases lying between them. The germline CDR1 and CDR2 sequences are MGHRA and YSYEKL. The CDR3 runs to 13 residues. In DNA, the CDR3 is TGCGCCAGCAGCCAAGATCGACACTACGAGCAGTACTTC. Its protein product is CASSQDRHYEQYF.

The CDR3 sequence: CSARYGGGYEQYF. Written as DNA, the CDR3 is TGCAGTGCTAGATACGGGGGGGGTTACGAGCAGTACTTC. The chain carries TRBV20-1 and TRBJ2-7, with 8 bases identical to TRBD2. This CDR3 is 13 amino acids long. Per the germline V gene, CDR1 is DFQATT and CDR2 is SNEGSKA (reference sequence). Trimming removed 2 bases from V and 4 bases from J; junction bases left unmatched: 4.

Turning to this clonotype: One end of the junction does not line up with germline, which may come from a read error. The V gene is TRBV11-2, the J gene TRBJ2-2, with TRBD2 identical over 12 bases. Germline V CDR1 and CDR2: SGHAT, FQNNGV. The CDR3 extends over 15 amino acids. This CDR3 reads CASSLTSGGPGELFF. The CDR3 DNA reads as TGTGCCAGCAGCTTGACTAGCGGGGGCCCCGGTGAGCTGTTTTTT. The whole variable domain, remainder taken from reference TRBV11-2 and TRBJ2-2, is EAGVAQSPRYKIIEKRQSVAFWCNPISGHATLYWYQQILGQGPKLLIQFQNNGVVDDSQLPKDRFSAERLKGVDSTLKIQPAKLEDSAVYLCASSLTSGGPGELFFGEGSRLTVL.

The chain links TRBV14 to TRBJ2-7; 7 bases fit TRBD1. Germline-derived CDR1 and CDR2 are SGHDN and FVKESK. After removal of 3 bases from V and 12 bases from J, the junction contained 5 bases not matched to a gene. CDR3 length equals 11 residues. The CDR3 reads CASSHVTGLYF. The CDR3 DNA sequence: TGTGCCAGCAGCCACGTGACAGGGTTGTACTTC.

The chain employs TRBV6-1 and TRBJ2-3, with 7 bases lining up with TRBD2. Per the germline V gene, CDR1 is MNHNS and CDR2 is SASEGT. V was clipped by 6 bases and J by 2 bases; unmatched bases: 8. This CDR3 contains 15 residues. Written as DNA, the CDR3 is TGTGCCAGCAGAACCAGCGGGGTAGTCACAGATACGCAGTATTTT. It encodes CASRTSGVVTDTQYF.

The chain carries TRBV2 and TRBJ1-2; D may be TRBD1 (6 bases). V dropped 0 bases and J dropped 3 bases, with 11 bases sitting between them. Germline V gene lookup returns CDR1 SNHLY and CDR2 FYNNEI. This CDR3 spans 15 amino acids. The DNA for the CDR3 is TGTGCCAGCAGTGAAGCAACAGGGACCGACTATGGCTACACCTTC. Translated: CASSEATGTDYGYTF. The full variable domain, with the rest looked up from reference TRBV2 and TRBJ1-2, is EPEVTQTPSHQVTQMGQEVILRCVPISNHLYFYWYRQILGQKVEFLVSFYNNEISEKSEIFDDQFSVERPDGSNFTLKIRSTKLEDSAMYFCASSEATGTDYGYTFGSGTRLTVV.

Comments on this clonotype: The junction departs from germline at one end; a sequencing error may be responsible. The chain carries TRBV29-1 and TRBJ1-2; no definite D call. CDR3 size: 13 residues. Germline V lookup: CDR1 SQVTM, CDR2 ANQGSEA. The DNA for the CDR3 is TGCAGCGCTGAAAGCCAGGAGAACTATGGCTACACCTTC. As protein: CSAESQENYGYTF.

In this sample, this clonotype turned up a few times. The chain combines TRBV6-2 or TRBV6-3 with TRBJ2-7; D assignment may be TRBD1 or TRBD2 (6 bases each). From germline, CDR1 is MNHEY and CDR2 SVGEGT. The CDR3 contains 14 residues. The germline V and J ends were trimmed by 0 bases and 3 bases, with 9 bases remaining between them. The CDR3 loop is CASSYSGGHYEQYF. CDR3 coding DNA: TGTGCCAGCAGTTACTCCGGGGGACACTACGAGCAGTACTTC.

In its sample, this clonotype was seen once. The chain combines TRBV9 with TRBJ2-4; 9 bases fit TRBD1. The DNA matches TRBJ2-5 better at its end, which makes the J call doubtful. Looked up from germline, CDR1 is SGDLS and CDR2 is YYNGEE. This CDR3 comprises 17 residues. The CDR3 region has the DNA TGTGCCAGCAGCTCGACGAGCCTAGGACAGGGGCAAGAGACCCAGTACTTC. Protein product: CASSSTSLGQGQETQYF.

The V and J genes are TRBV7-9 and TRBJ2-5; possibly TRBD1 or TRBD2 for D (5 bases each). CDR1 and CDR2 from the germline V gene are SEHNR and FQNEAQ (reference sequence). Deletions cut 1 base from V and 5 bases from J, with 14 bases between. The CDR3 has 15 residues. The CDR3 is CASSLVVGVGETQYF. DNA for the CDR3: TGTGCCAGCAGCTTAGTGGTGGGGGTCGGGGAGACCCAGTACTTC.

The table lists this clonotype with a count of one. As DNA, the CDR3 is TGTGCCAGCACCCATTACTCGGGACCAGGACAAGAGACCCAGTACTTC. Protein: CASTHYSGPGQETQYF. V and J are TRBV28 and TRBJ2-5; possibly TRBD1 or TRBD2 for D (5 bases each). CDR3 length equals 16 residues. The V end was cut by 7 bases, the J end by 2 bases, with 20 bases between. Germline CDR1 and CDR2: MDHEN and SYDVKM. Full variable domain (outside the CDR3, taken from reference TRBV28 and TRBJ2-5): DVKVTQSSRYLVKRTGEKVFLECVQDMDHENMFWYRQDPGLGLRLIYFSYDVKMKEKGDIPEGYSVSREKKERFSLILESASTNQTSMYLCASTHYSGPGQETQYFGPGTRLLVL.

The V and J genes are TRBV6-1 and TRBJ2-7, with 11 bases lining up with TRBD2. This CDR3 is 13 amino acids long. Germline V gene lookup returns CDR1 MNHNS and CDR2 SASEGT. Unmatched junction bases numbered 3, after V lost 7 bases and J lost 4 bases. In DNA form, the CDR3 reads TGTGCCAGCAAGACTAGCGGGACTTACGAGCAGTACTTC. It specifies CASKTSGTYEQYF.

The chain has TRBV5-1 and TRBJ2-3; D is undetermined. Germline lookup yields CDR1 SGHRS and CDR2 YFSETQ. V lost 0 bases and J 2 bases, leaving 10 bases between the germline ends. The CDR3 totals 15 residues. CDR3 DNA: TGCGCCAGCAGCTTGGGGGCATTTGACACAGATACGCAGTATTTT. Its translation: CASSLGAFDTDTQYF.

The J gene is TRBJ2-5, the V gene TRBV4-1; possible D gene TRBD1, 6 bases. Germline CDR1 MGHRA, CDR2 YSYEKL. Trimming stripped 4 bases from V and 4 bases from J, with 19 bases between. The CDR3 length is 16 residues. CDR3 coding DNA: TGCGCCAGCAGCCCAACCCGGGACACCCTCGCAGAGACCCAGTACTTC. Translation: CASSPTRDTLAETQYF.

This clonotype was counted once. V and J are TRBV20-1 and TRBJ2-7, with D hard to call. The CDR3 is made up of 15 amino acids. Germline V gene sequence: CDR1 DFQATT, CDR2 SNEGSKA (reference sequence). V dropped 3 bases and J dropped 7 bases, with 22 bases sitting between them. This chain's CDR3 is CSARYSRTVNNEQYF. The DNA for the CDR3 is TGCAGTGCTAGGTATTCCAGGACGGTGAACAATGAGCAGTACTTC.

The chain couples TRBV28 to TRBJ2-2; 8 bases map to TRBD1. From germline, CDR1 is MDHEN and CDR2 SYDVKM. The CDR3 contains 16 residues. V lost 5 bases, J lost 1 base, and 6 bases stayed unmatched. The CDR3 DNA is TGTGCCAGCAGTACGTCCGGGACAGGGAACACCGGGGAGCTGTTTTTT. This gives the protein CASSTSGTGNTGELFF.

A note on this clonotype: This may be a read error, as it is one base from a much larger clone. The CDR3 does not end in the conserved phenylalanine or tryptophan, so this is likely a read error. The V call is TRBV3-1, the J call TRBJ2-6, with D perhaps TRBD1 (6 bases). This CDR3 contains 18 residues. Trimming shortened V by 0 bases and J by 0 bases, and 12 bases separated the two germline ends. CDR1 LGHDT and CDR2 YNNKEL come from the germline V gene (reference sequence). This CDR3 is CASSQEWDTSSGANVLTC. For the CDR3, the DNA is TGTGCCAGCAGCCAAGAATGGGACACCAGCTCTGGGGCCAACGTCCTGACTTGC.

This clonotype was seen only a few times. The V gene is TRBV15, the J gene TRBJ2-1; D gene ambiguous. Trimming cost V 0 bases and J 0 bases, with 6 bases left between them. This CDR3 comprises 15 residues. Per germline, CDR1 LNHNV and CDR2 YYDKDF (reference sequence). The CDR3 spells CATSRDAPSYNEQFF. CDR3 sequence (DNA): TGTGCCACCAGCAGAGATGCGCCCTCCTACAATGAGCAGTTCTTC.

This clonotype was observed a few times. This CDR3 is CSATSGGSQETQYF. CDR3 nucleotide sequence: TGCAGTGCGACCAGCGGGGGTAGCCAAGAGACCCAGTACTTC. This chain links TRBV20-1 with TRBJ2-5; 8 nucleotides match TRBD2. V shed 6 bases and J 1 base; nucleotides not matched to a gene: 7. The CDR3 extends over 14 amino acids. Germline loops: CDR1 DFQATT, CDR2 SNEGSKA (reference sequence).